The 15 T cell receptor beta chains presented below share a single source sample, sequenced in a study of cytomegalovirus exposure and HLA in healthy donors. 13 Jbeta primers and 60 Vbeta primers were used for the PCR. Method: immunoSEQ multiplex PCR; TCRdb's copy keeps in-frame clones and lacks some. The sample consists of around 100,000 clones, 74% of them appearing once. Material for sequencing was PBMCs. These receptors originate from a man aged 45-60 years in good health and CMV-seropositive.

The chain carries TRBV10-2 and TRBJ2-5; a possible D gene is TRBD2 (5 bases). Germline CDR1 WSHSY, CDR2 SAAADI. V gave up 6 bases and J gave up 0 bases, with 14 bases separating them. This CDR3 contains 15 residues. The CDR3: CASRRAGMYQETQYF. CDR3 nucleotide sequence: TGCGCCAGCAGGCGGGCGGGTATGTACCAAGAGACCCAGTACTTC.

This sequence joins TRBV19 and TRBJ2-7, with 10 bases that match TRBD2. Trimming cost V 2 bases and J 2 bases; bases outside gene matches: 9. The CDR3 totals 17 residues. Germline-derived CDR1 and CDR2 are LNHDA and SQIVND (reference sequence). Here the CDR3 DNA reads TGTGCCAGTAGTATATCGGGAACTAGCGGGGCAACCTACGAGCAGTACTTC. It specifies CASSISGTSGATYEQYF. Full variable domain (outside the CDR3, taken from reference TRBV19 and TRBJ2-7): DGGITQSPKYLFRKEGQNVTLSCEQNLNHDAMYWYRQDPGQGLRLIYYSQIVNDFQKGDIAEGYSVSREKKESFPLTVTSAQKNPTAFYLCASSISGTSGATYEQYFGPGTRLTVT.

J is TRBJ1-4 and V is TRBV28; TRBD1 is a possible D gene (6 bases). The CDR3 spans 15 residues. Deletions cut 10 bases from V and 0 bases from J, with 15 bases between. Germline CDR1 reads MDHEN; CDR2 reads SYDVKM. CDR3 sequence (DNA): TGTGCCACCTTACCGGGGGGCACAACTAATGAAAAACTGTTTTTT. Residues: CATLPGGTTNEKLFF.

This clone showed up just a few times. Other DNA sequences in this specimen translate into the identical CDR3. V is TRBV28 and J is TRBJ1-1; TRBD1 matches at 7 bases. V was clipped by 6 bases and J by 7 bases; unmatched bases: 8. Germline loops: CDR1 MDHEN, CDR2 SYDVKM. The CDR3 covers 13 residues. The CDR3 loop is CASSLGQIFEAFF. The CDR3 DNA sequence: TGTGCCAGCAGCCTGGGACAGATCTTTGAAGCTTTCTTT.

Turning to this clone: Other nucleotide sequences in the sample specify the same CDR3. V is TRBV19 and J is TRBJ2-3; 7 nucleotides agree with TRBD1. Germline V gives CDR1 LNHDA, CDR2 SQIVND (reference sequence). The V gene end was trimmed by 5 bases and the J gene end by 0 bases; junction bases not matched to a gene: 2. There are 14 residues in the CDR3. The CDR3 DNA reads as TGTGCCAGTAGTTTGGACAGGAGCACAGATACGCAGTATTTT. Translating it yields CASSLDRSTDTQYF.

The chain joins TRBV27 to TRBJ1-2, with 8 nucleotides matching TRBD1. Germline lookup yields CDR1 MNHEY and CDR2 SMNVEV (reference sequence). The V gene end was trimmed by 2 bases and the J gene end by 2 bases; junction bases not matched to a gene: 10. This CDR3 contains 17 residues. CDR3 sequence: CASSLPTGATLNYGYTF. CDR3 nucleotides: TGTGCCAGCAGTTTACCGACAGGGGCTACCCTAAACTATGGCTACACCTTC.

The V call is TRBV9, the J call TRBJ2-2; D call uncertain. The length of the CDR3 is 13 residues. CDR1 is SGDLS, CDR2 YYNGEE, per germline. V was shortened by 1 base and J by 6 bases, with 7 bases between the two germline ends. The CDR3 sequence: CASSVSSSGELFF. CDR3 sequence (DNA): TGTGCCAGCAGCGTATCCAGTTCCGGGGAGCTGTTTTTT.

V usage is TRBV2 and J usage is TRBJ2-2; 9 bases match TRBD2. The germline CDR1 and CDR2 sequences are SNHLY and FYNNEI. V dropped 6 bases and J dropped 4; count of bases not matched to a gene: 6. This CDR3 spans 15 amino acids. CDR3 protein: CASSRSGRITGELFF. The CDR3 DNA reads TGTGCCAGCAGCCGTAGCGGGAGAATCACCGGGGAGCTGTTTTTT.

V gene TRBV11-3 combines with J gene TRBJ2-3; D unclear. CDR1 SGHNT and CDR2 YENEEA come from the germline V gene. The CDR3 length is 14 residues. Trimming removed 0 bases at V and 6 bases at J, with 10 bases between. The CDR3 nucleotides read TGTGCCAGCAGCTTAGACGGAGTCGGGGATACGCAGTATTTT. Its translation: CASSLDGVGDTQYF.

CDR3 loop: CAIRHTGSGPVSPLHF. CDR3 DNA: TGTGCCATCAGGCACACAGGGTCCGGGCCGGTTTCACCCCTCCACTTT. The rearrangement links TRBV10-3 to TRBJ1-6; weak D call: TRBD1 (6 bases). The CDR3 covers 16 residues. Trimming took 6 bases from V and 9 from J, leaving 21 bases between them. The germline V gene has CDR1 ENHRY and CDR2 SYGVKD.

This clone has a single count. The chain links TRBV9 to TRBJ1-2, with D unclear. The CDR3 runs to 13 residues. V lost 0 bases to trimming and J lost 8 bases, with 11 bases between them. Germline CDR1 and CDR2: SGDLS and YYNGEE. CDR3 amino acids: CASSVDETRGYTF. The CDR3 region has the DNA TGTGCCAGCAGCGTAGACGAGACAAGAGGCTACACCTTC.

The J gene is TRBJ2-2, the V gene TRBV2; 8 nucleotides match TRBD1. The J segment lost 5 bases and the V segment lost 6 bases, leaving 5 bases of the junction unmatched. Germline CDR1 is SNHLY and CDR2 is FYNNEI. The CDR3 runs to 14 residues. CDR3 bases: TGTGCCAGCAGAATACAGGGGGGAACCGGGGAGCTGTTTTTT. It specifies CASRIQGGTGELFF.

This clone has a single count. CDR3 bases: TGTGCCAGCAGGCCCGGGACTAGCGGGAGGAAGTTCTTC. Translating gives CASRPGTSGRKFF. The chain has TRBV5-6 and TRBJ2-1, with 15 nucleotides matching TRBD2. This CDR3 is 13 amino acids long. Losses at the gene ends were 5 bases for V and 14 bases for J; bases not matched to a gene: 5. Per germline, CDR1 SGHDT and CDR2 YYEEEE.

The genes are TRBV6-5 and TRBJ2-4, with 7 bases that match TRBD2. With 6 bases clipped from V and 7 bases from J, the junction kept 3 bases outside the gene matches. CDR1 and CDR2 (germline): MNHEY, SVGAGI. The CDR3 length is 12 residues. CDR3 sequence (DNA): TGTGCCAGCAGCGGGGGGAGGAACATTCAGTACTTC. As protein: CASSGGRNIQYF.

This clone was found a few times. The V call is TRBV4-1, the J call TRBJ2-1; 9 nucleotides align to TRBD2. Germline V gene lookup returns CDR1 MGHRA and CDR2 YSYEKL. Unmatched junction bases numbered 3, after V lost 2 bases and J lost 1 base. The CDR3 has 16 residues. In DNA, the CDR3 is TGCGCCAGCAGCCAATCACTAGCGGGTTCCTACAATGAGCAGTTCTTC. It translates to CASSQSLAGSYNEQFF.